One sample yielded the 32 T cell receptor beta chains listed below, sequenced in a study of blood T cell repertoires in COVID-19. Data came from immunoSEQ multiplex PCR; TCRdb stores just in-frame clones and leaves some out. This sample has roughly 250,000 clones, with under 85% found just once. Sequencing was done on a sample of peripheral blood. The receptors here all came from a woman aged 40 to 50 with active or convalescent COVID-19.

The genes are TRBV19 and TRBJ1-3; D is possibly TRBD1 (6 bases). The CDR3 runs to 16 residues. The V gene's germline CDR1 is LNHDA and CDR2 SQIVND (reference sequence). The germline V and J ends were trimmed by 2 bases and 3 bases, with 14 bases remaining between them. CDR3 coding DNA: TGTGCCAGTAGTATATCGGGGGGCGCAAGTGGAAACACCATATATTTT. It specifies CASSISGGASGNTIYF.

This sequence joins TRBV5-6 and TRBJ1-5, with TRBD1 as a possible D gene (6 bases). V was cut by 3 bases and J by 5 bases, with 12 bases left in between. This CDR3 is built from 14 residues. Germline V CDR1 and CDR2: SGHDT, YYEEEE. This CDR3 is CASSSYRADQPQHF. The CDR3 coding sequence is TGTGCCAGCAGCTCGTACAGGGCTGATCAGCCCCAGCATTTT.

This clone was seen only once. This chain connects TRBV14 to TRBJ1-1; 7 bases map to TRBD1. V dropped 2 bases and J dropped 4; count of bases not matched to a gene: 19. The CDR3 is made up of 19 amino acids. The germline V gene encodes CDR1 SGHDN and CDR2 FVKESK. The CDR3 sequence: CASSQRLGDRQGVSTEAFF. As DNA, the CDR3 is TGTGCCAGCAGCCAACGCCTGGGAGACCGACAGGGAGTCTCCACTGAAGCTTTCTTT.

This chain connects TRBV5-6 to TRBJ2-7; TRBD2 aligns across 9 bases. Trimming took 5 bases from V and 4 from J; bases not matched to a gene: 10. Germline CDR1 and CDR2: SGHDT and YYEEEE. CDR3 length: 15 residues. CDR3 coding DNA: TGTGCCAGCAGTCGCCCGGGACTAGCTCAATACGAGCAGTACGTC. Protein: CASSRPGLAQYEQYV.

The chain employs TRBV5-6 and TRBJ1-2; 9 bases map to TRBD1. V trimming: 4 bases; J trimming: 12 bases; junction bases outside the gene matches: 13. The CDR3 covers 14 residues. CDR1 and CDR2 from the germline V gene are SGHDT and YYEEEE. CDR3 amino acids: CASSDNSGQGQDTF. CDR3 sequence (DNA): TGTGCCAGCAGCGACAATTCGGGACAGGGACAGGACACCTTC.

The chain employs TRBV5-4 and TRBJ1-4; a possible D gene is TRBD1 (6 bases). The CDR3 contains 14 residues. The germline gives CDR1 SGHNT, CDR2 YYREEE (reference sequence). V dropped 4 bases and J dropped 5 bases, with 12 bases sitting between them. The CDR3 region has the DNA TGTGCCAGCAGCCCTAATCAGGGGAATGAAAAACTGTTTTTT. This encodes CASSPNQGNEKLFF.

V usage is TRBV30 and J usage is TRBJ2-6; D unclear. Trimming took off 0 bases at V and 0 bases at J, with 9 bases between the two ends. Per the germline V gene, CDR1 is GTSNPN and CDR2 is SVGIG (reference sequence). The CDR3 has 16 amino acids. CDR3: CAWSVLESSGANVLTF. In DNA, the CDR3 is TGTGCCTGGAGTGTACTTGAGAGCTCTGGGGCCAACGTCCTGACTTTC. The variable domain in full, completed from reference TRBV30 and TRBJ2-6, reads SQTIHQWPATLVQPVGSPLSLECTVEGTSNPNLYWYRQAAGRGLQLLFYSVGIGQISSEVPQNLSASRPQDRQFILSSKKLLLSDSGFYLCAWSVLESSGANVLTFGAGSRLTVL.

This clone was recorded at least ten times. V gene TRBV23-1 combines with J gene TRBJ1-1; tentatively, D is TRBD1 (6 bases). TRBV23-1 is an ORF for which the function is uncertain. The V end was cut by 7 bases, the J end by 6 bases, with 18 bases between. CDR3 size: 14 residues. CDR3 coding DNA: TGCGCCAGCAAGACCCCTTTAGGGGGGGCTGAAGCTTTCTTT. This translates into CASKTPLGGAEAFF.

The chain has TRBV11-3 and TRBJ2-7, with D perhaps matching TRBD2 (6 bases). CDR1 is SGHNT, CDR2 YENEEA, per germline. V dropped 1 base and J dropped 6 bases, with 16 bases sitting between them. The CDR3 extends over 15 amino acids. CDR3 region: CASSLGSRGAGEQYF. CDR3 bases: TGTGCCAGCAGCTTAGGATCCCGCGGAGCGGGCGAGCAGTACTTC.

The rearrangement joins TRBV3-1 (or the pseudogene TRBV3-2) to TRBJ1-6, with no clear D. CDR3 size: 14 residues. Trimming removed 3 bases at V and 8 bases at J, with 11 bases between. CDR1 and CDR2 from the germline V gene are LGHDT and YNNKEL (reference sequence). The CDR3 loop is CASSHGIRDSPLHF. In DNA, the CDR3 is TGTGCCAGCAGCCACGGGATAAGGGATTCACCCCTCCACTTT.

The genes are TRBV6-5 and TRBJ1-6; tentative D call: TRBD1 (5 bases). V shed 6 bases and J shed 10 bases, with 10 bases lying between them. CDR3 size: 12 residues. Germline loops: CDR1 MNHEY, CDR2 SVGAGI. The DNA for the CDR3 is TGTGCCAGCAGCGGGGGACCCTCACCCCTCCACTTT. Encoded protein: CASSGGPSPLHF.

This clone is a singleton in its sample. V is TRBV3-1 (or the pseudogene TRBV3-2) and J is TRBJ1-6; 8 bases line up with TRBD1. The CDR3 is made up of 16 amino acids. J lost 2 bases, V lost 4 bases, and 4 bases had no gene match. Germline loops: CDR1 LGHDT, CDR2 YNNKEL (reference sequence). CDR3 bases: TGTGCCAGCAGCCGCACAGGGGGTCCCTATAATTCACCCCTCCACTTT. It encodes CASSRTGGPYNSPLHF.

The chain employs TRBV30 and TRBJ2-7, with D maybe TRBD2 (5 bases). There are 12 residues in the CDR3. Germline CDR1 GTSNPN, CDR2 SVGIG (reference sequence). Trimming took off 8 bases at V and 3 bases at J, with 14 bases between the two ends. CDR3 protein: CAAYSGNYEQYF. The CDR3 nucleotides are TGTGCCGCATACTCGGGGAACTACGAGCAGTACTTC.

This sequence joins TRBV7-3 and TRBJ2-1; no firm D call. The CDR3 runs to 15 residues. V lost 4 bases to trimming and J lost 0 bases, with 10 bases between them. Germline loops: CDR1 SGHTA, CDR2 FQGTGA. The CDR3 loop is CASSSRLSSYNEQFF. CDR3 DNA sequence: TGTGCCAGCAGCTCTCGCCTGAGCTCCTACAATGAGCAGTTCTTC.

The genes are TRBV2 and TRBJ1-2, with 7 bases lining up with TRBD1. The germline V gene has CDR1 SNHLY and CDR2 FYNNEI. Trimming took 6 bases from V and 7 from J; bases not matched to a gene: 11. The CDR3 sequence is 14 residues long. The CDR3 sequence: CASSAEDRIGGYTF. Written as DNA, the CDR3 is TGTGCCAGCAGCGCCGAGGACAGGATCGGTGGCTACACCTTC.

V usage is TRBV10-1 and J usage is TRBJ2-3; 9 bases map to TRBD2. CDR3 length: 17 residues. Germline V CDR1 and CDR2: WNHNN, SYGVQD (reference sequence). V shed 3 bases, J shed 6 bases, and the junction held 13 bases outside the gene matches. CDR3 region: CASSEGFGSGGADTQYF. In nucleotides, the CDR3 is TGCGCCAGCAGTGAAGGGTTCGGTAGCGGGGGAGCGGATACGCAGTATTTT.

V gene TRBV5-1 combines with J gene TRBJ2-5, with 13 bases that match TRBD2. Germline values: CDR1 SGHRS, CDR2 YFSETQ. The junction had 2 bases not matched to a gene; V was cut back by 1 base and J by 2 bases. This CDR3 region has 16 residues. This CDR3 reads CASSLSLAGGQETQYF. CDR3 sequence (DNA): TGCGCCAGCAGCTTGTCACTAGCGGGGGGGCAAGAGACCCAGTACTTC.

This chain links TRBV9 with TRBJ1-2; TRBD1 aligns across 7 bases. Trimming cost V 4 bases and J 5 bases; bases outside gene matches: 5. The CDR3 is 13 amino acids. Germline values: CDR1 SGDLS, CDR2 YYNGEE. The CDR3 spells CASSQGGRYGYTF. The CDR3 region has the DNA TGTGCCAGCAGCCAAGGGGGCCGTTATGGCTACACCTTC.

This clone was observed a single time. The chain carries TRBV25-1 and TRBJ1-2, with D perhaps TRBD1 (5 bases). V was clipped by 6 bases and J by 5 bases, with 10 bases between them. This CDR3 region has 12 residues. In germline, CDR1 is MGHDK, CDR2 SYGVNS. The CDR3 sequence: CASRAGGYGYTF. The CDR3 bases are TGTGCCAGCAGGGCTGGGGGGTATGGCTACACCTTC.

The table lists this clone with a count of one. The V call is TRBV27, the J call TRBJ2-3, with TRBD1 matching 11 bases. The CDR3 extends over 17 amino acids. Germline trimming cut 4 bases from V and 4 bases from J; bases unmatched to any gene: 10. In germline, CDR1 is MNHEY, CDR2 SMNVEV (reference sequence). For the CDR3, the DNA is TGTGCCAGCAGTTCACGGGGTGGGGGACAGGGGGCAGATACGCAGTATTTT. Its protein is CASSSRGGGQGADTQYF.

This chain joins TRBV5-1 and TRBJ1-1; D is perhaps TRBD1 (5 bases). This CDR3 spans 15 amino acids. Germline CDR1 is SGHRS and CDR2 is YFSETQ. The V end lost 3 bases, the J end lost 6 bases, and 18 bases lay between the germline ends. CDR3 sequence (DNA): TGCGCCAGCAGCTGGGTGAACCCGACAGCAGCTGAAGCTTTCTTT. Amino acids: CASSWVNPTAAEAFF.

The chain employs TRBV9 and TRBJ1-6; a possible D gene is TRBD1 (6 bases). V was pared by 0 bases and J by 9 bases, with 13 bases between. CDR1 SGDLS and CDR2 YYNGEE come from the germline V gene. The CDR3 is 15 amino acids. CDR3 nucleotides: TGTGCCAGCAGCGTAGAGGGGGGGGTAGGTTCACCCCTCCACTTT. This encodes CASSVEGGVGSPLHF.

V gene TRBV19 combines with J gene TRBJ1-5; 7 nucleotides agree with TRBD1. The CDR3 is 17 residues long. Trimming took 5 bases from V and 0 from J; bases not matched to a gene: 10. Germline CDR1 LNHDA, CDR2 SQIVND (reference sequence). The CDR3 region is CASSDLEGAYSNQPQHF. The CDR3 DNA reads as TGTGCCAGTAGTGATCTAGAGGGGGCCTATAGCAATCAGCCCCAGCATTTT.

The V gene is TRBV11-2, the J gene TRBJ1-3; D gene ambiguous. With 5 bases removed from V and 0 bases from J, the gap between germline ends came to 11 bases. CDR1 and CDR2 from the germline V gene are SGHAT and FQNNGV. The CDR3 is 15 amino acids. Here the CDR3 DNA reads TGTGCCAGCAGCCTTGGTCTGAGCTCTGGAAACACCATATATTTT. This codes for CASSLGLSSGNTIYF.

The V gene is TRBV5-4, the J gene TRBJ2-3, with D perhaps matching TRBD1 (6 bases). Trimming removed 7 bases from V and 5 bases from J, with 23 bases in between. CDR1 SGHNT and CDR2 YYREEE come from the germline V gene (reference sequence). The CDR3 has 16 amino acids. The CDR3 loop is CASRSNPTTGGDTQYF. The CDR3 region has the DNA TGTGCCAGCCGCTCCAACCCTACGACAGGTGGAGATACGCAGTATTTT.

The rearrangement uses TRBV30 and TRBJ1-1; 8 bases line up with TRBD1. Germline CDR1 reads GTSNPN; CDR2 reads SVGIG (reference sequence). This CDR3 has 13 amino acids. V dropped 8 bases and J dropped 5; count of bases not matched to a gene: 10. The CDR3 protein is CARSQQGGTEAFF. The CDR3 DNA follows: TGTGCCCGTTCTCAACAGGGGGGAACTGAAGCTTTCTTT.

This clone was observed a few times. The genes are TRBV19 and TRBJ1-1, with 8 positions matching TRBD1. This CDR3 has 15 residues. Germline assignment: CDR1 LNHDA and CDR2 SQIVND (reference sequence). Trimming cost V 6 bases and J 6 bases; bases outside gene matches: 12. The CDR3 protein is CASSPHPQGAAEAFF. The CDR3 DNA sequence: TGTGCCAGTAGCCCCCACCCCCAGGGGGCGGCTGAAGCTTTCTTT.

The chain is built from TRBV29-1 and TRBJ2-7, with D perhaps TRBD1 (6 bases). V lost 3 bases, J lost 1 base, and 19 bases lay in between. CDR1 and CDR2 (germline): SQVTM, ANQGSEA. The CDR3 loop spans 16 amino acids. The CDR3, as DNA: TGCAGCGTTGATCGTGGGCTCGGACAGCCTTCCTACGAGCAGTACTTC. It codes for CSVDRGLGQPSYEQYF.

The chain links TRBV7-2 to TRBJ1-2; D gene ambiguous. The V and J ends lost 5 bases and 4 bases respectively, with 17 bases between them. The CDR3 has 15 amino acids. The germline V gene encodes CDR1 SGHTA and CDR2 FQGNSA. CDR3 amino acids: CASSQRTDVIYGYTF. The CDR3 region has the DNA TGTGCCAGCAGCCAAAGGACTGATGTGATCTATGGCTACACCTTC.

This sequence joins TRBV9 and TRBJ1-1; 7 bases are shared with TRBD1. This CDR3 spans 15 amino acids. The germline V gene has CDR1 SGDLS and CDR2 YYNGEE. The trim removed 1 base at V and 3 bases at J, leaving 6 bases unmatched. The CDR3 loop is CASSVQGEPYTEAFF. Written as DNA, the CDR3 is TGTGCCAGCAGCGTACAGGGGGAACCGTACACTGAAGCTTTCTTT.

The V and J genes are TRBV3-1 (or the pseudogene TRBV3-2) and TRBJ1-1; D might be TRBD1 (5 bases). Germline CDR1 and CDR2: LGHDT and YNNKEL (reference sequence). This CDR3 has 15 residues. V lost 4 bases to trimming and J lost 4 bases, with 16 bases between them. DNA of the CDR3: TGTGCCAGCAGCCCCCCTCCGGGGCGGGGCACTGAAGCTTTCTTT. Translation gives CASSPPPGRGTEAFF.

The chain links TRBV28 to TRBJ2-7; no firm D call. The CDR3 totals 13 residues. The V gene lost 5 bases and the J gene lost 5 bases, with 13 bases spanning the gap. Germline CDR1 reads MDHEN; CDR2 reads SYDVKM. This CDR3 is CASSRPPTDEQYV. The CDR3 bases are TGTGCCAGCAGTCGGCCCCCCACAGACGAGCAGTACGTC.